This passage covers 30 T cell receptor beta chains from one sample sequenced in a study of tumor-infiltrating lymphocytes in primary liver carcinoma. Co-extracting RNA and DNA was done with 20-30 mg of unsorted bulk tissue as input. With a constant-region primer, TCR beta cDNA was made from approximately 500 ng of total RNA. Library construction for TCR beta comprised three nested multiplex PCR rounds performed with slightly modified ARM-PCR. TRBV1-TRBV30 forward primers paired with a C-beta reverse primer drove the first two PCR rounds, approximately 11 cycles each. TCRdb analysed the multiplex PCR reads with MiXCR anew, one entry per CDR3 protein. Of 100,000 to 120,000 distinct CDR3 sequences in the sample, roughly 80% were seen once. The sample taken for sequencing was liver tumor tissue from sampling region 3. Subset reported: tumor region T3, left-lateral pole. These receptors originate from a man in his forties or fifties with primary liver carcinoma and hepatitis B virus infection.

The chain has TRBV11-2 and TRBJ2-5; D unclear. This CDR3 is 17 amino acids long. Trimming left V 5 bases short and J 3 bases short, with 22 bases between. Germline loops: CDR1 SGHAT, CDR2 FQNNGV. CDR3 in DNA: TGTGCCAGCAGCCCCACTGGCCAGCAGGTGGCGAAAGAGACCCAGTACTTC. It yields the protein CASSPTGQQVAKETQYF.

Note on this clonotype: Mismatch with germline at one junction end may stem from a read error. The chain has TRBV5-4 and TRBJ2-5, with D unresolved. This CDR3 contains 12 residues. In germline, CDR1 is SGHNT, CDR2 YYREEE (reference sequence). CDR3 bases: TGTACCAGCAGCATGTTTCTAGAGACCCAGTACTTC. It yields the protein CTSSMFLETQYF.

This clonotype was detected many times. The V call is TRBV7-8, the J call TRBJ2-1, with 7 bases identical to TRBD1. The V and J ends lost 3 bases and 5 bases, in that order; junction bases with no gene match: 13. From germline, CDR1 is SGHVS and CDR2 FQNEAQ. The CDR3 length is 17 residues. CDR3 amino acids: CASSFGQVALRHNEQFF. The CDR3 DNA sequence: TGTGCCAGCAGCTTCGGACAGGTGGCCCTGAGACACAATGAGCAGTTCTTC.

The chain uses TRBV4-2 and TRBJ2-1; 14 positions match TRBD2. CDR3 length equals 19 residues. The junction had 17 bases not matched to a gene; V was cut back by 1 base and J by 12 bases. The germline CDR1 and CDR2 sequences are LGHNA and YNFKEQ. This CDR3 is CASSQGIAGRLAGGSPQFF. As DNA, the CDR3 is TGTGCCAGCAGCCAAGGTATAGCGGGTAGACTAGCGGGAGGGAGCCCGCAGTTCTTC.

A note on this clonotype: A junction boundary mismatches the germline segment, possibly from a read error. This chain joins TRBV11-1 and TRBJ2-1, with D maybe TRBD1 (6 bases). Germline V gene lookup returns CDR1 SGHAT and CDR2 FQDESV (reference sequence). There are 15 residues in the CDR3. The CDR3 DNA is TGTGCCAGCAGACCCTCAGGGGTTCTCGGCAATGAGCGGTTCTTC. It translates to CASRPSGVLGNERFF.

The gene calls are TRBV7-2 and TRBJ1-2, with 9 bases aligning to TRBD1. Germline V lookup: CDR1 SGHTA, CDR2 FQGNSA. CDR3 length: 13 amino acids. V lost 3 bases to trimming and J lost 8 bases; unmatched junction nucleotides: 4. This CDR3 reads CASSFETGGGYTF. CDR3 nucleotide sequence: TGTGCCAGCAGCTTCGAGACAGGGGGGGGCTACACCTTC.

Within the sample, this clonotype is medium-sized. This sequence joins TRBV29-1 and TRBJ2-1; 9 nucleotides align to TRBD2. V dropped 2 bases and J dropped 8; count of bases not matched to a gene: 13. CDR1 SQVTM and CDR2 ANQGSEA come from the germline V gene. The CDR3 sequence is 16 residues long. The CDR3 is CSVEFGSGRITDEQFF. The CDR3 DNA sequence: TGCAGCGTTGAATTCGGGAGCGGGAGGATAACCGATGAGCAGTTCTTC.

The chain links TRBV7-8 to TRBJ2-7; TRBD1 or TRBD2 may be the D gene (5 bases each). The CDR3 spans 15 residues. Germline CDR1 is SGHVS and CDR2 is FQNEAQ. Trimming removed 0 bases at V and 5 bases at J, with 14 bases between. The chain's CDR3 is CASSLAGNRTHEQYF. CDR3 coding DNA: TGTGCCAGCAGCTTAGCCGGGAACAGGACCCACGAGCAGTACTTC. The full variable domain, rest sourced from reference TRBV7-8 and TRBJ2-7, is GAGVSQSPRYKVAKRGQDVALRCDPISGHVSLFWYQQALGQGPEFLTYFQNEAQLDKSGLPSDRFFAERPEGSVSTLKIQRTQQEDSAVYLCASSLAGNRTHEQYFGPGTRLTVT.

Details on this clonotype: A clone one base away is much larger, so this may be a read error. The V call is TRBV28, the J call TRBJ1-1; D perhaps matches TRBD1 (5 bases). The CDR3 covers 12 residues. CDR1 and CDR2 from the germline V gene are MDHEN and SYDVKM. Trimming left V 7 bases short and J 12 bases short, with 18 bases between. The CDR3 loop is CASTGRGFVTFF. As DNA, the CDR3 is TGTGCCAGCACCGGACGGGGGTTCGTAACTTTCTTT. The variable domain in full, completed from reference TRBV28 and TRBJ1-1, reads DVKVTQSSRYLVKRTGEKVFLECVQDMDHENMFWYRQDPGLGLRLIYFSYDVKMKEKGDIPEGYSVSREKKERFSLILESASTNQTSMYLCASTGRGFVTFFGQGTRLTVV.

Regarding this clonotype: The conserved phenylalanine or tryptophan is not found at the CDR3 terminus, so this likely reflects a read error. No DNA is shown, since the ends of the CDR3 on it are uncertain; the CDR3 is the one TCRdb lists. The chain combines TRBV29-1 with TRBJ2-5; TRBD2 is the table's D call, not checked against the DNA. The CDR3 is 15 residues long, ends included. Germline CDR1 is SQVTM and CDR2 is ANQGSEA. The CDR3 protein is CSVESAAGRSETHYY.

As to this clonotype: One end of the junction is discordant with germline, which a read error may explain. The chain couples TRBV12-3 or TRBV12-4 to TRBJ2-3; 7 bases fit TRBD2. The CDR3 contains 14 residues. CDR3 sequence reads: CTSNLGGNPDTQYF. The CDR3 DNA reads TGTACCAGCAATTTGGGGGGGAATCCAGATACGCAGTATTTT.

This clonotype was observed a few times. V is TRBV19 and J is TRBJ1-5, with TRBD1 matching over 8 bases. CDR3 length equals 15 residues. Germline CDR1 LNHDA, CDR2 SQIVND (reference sequence). Trimming cost V 6 bases and J 1 base; bases outside gene matches: 5. CDR3 loop: CASRPGTGSNQPQHF. CDR3 in DNA: TGTGCCAGTAGACCTGGGACAGGCAGCAATCAGCCCCAGCATTTT.

In regard to this clonotype: This sequence may be a read error, since a much larger clone differs from it by one base. This sequence joins TRBV5-6 and TRBJ2-7, with D maybe TRBD1 (5 bases). Germline CDR1 and CDR2: SGHDT and YYEEEE. The CDR3 has 15 residues. V lost 4 bases and J 3 bases, leaving 17 bases between the germline ends. CDR3 in DNA: TGTGCCAGCAGCGGCACATGGGGCGCCCGCTACGAGCAGTACTTC. Protein: CASSGTWGARYEQYF.

The table lists this clonotype with a count of one. Its ends do not fully match the called genes, so a read error is possible. The gene calls are TRBV29-1 and TRBJ1-1; D gene unclear. The germline gives CDR1 SQVTM, CDR2 ANQGSEA. The CDR3 is made up of 14 amino acids. The CDR3 coding sequence is TGCAACGTCCGCCCGTCCGGGAGAAACACTGAAGTTTTCTTT. This codes for CNVRPSGRNTEVFF.

On this clonotype: The final CDR3 position lacks the conserved phenylalanine or tryptophan, pointing to a likely read error. The chain joins TRBV12-3 or TRBV12-4 to TRBJ2-2, with TRBD2 identical over 13 bases. This CDR3 has 16 amino acids. The DNA for the CDR3 is TGTGCCGGCAGTCCTAGGACTAGCGGGAGTAGAGGGGAGCTGTTTCTT. Translated: CAGSPRTSGSRGELFL.

The V gene is TRBV3-1, the J gene TRBJ2-3, with 7 nucleotides matching TRBD2. Per the germline V gene, CDR1 is LGHDT and CDR2 is YNNKEL (reference sequence). Trimming took 8 bases from V and 6 from J; bases not matched to a gene: 5. The CDR3 runs 12 residues. CDR3 sequence (DNA): TGTGCCAGCGGTTGGACTAGGGATACGCAGTATTTT. Amino acid sequence: CASGWTRDTQYF.

Worth noting for this clonotype: No conserved phenylalanine or tryptophan is present at the end of the CDR3, so a read error is the likely explanation. The rearrangement joins TRBV2 to TRBJ2-2, with a weak D call TRBD1 (6 bases). The CDR3 covers 15 residues. The V and J ends lost 6 bases and 0 bases respectively, with 11 bases between them. Germline V gene sequence: CDR1 SNHLY, CDR2 FYNNEI. CDR3 nucleotides: TGTGCCAGCAGGGTACAGGGAGCGAACACCGGGGAGCTGTTTATT. It specifies CASRVQGANTGELFI.

On this clonotype itself: One junction end disagrees with the germline gene, perhaps due to a read error. The rearrangement links TRBV6-1 to TRBJ2-1; TRBD1 matches 7 bases. From germline, CDR1 is MNHNS and CDR2 SASEGT. The CDR3 covers 14 residues. CDR3 coding DNA: TGCGTCAGCAGCCTCAGACAGGGAAGGGATGAGCAGTTCTTC. Its protein is CVSSLRQGRDEQFF.

In the case of this clonotype: The junction does not match germline at one end; this may be a read error. The V and J genes are TRBV6-2 or TRBV6-3 and TRBJ1-1; D is uncertain. The CDR3 spans 14 residues. Germline values: CDR1 MNHEY, CDR2 SVGEGT. This CDR3 is CVSSYRGVGTEAFF. The CDR3 region has the DNA TGTGTCAGCAGTTACCGGGGAGTTGGCACTGAAGCTTTCTTT.

On this clonotype itself: The germline gene is not matched at one end of the junction; a read error may be the cause. The genes are TRBV4-3 and TRBJ2-7; no firm D call. The germline gives CDR1 LGHNA, CDR2 YSLEER. The CDR3 contains 13 residues. CDR3 nucleotides: TGCGCCAGTAGCCAAGTTCTGTCCTACGAGCAGTACTTC. Translation gives CASSQVLSYEQYF.

As regards this clonotype: Lacking the conserved final phenylalanine or tryptophan, this CDR3 likely reflects a read error. The rearrangement joins TRBV6-6 to TRBJ2-2; D is perhaps TRBD1 (8 bases). The CDR3 sequence is 15 residues long. The germline gives CDR1 MNHNY, CDR2 SVGAGI (reference sequence). V lost 7 bases and J lost 4, with 16 bases in between. Here the CDR3 reads CASTTGGAITGELFS. The CDR3 nucleotides read TGTGCCAGCACAACAGGGGGGGCGATCACCGGGGAGCTGTTTTCT.

Details on this clonotype: A junction end diverges from the germline sequence, so it may reflect a read error. J is TRBJ2-6 and V is TRBV14; maybe TRBD1 (6 bases). Germline V CDR1 and CDR2: SGHDN, FVKESK. The CDR3 loop spans 19 amino acids. The chain's CDR3 is CASSPRWTVLLSGANILTF. The CDR3 nucleotides are TGTGCCAGCAGCCCACGATGGACAGTGCTCCTCTCCGGGGCCAACATCCTGACTTTC.

About this clonotype itself: The junction departs from the called germline gene at one end, perhaps through a read error. This rearrangement joins TRBV4-2 to TRBJ2-7; no clear D gene. This CDR3 has 12 amino acids. Per germline, CDR1 LGHNA and CDR2 YNFKEQ. The CDR3 spells CAGSQDRSEQYF. The CDR3 nucleotides are TGTGCCGGCAGTCAAGATCGGAGCGAGCAGTACTTC.

For this clonotype: One end of the junction varies from germline; a read error may be responsible. The chain recombines TRBV10-3 with TRBJ2-1; TRBD2 agrees at 8 bases. The CDR3 covers 15 residues. The germline gives CDR1 ENHRY, CDR2 SYGVKD. The CDR3 protein is CVINQGLDSYNEPFF. CDR3 coding DNA: TGTGTCATCAACCAGGGACTAGATTCCTACAATGAGCCGTTCTTC.

The sample holds one count of this clonotype. Without the conserved terminal phenylalanine or tryptophan, this CDR3 likely stems from a read error. V is TRBV6-5 and J is TRBJ2-1; 15 nucleotides line up with TRBD2. CDR3 length equals 17 residues. Trimming cost V 2 bases and J 9 bases; bases outside gene matches: 8. Per germline, CDR1 MNHEY and CDR2 SVGAGI. The DNA of the CDR3 is TGTGCCAGCAGTTACATTCCGGGACTAGCGGGAGGAGGTGAGCAGTTCTTA. This gives the protein CASSYIPGLAGGGEQFL.

About this clonotype: Its ends do not fully match the called genes, so a read error is possible. This rearrangement joins TRBV11-1 to TRBJ2-2; D remains unclear. The CDR3 length is 17 residues. Per germline, CDR1 SGHAT and CDR2 FQDESV (reference sequence). Here the CDR3 DNA reads TGTGCCAGCAGCTTGGGTGGTAGCTGGTCCATCACCGAGGAGCTGTTTTTT. This gives the protein CASSLGGSWSITEELFF. The full variable domain, its missing parts supplied by reference TRBV11-1 and TRBJ2-2, is EAEVAQSPRYKITEKSQAVAFWCDPISGHATLYWYRQILGQGPELLVQFQDESVVDDSQLPKDRFSAERLKGVDSTLKIQPAELGDSAMYLCASSLGGSWSITEELFFGEGSRLTVL.

The V and J genes are TRBV29-1 and TRBJ2-5; 7 bases map to TRBD2. Germline CDR1 is SQVTM and CDR2 is ANQGSEA. The CDR3 extends over 15 amino acids. V trimming: 5 bases; J trimming: 8 bases; junction bases outside the gene matches: 17. CDR3 nucleotide sequence: TGCAGCGTTCGGACTAGTGGGAATTGGGCAGATACCCAGTACTTC. Protein sequence: CSVRTSGNWADTQYF.

A single count supports this clonotype. The conserved phenylalanine or tryptophan normally closing the CDR3 is absent here, so this likely arose from a read error. The genes are TRBV4-3 and TRBJ2-1; 9 positions match TRBD1. CDR1 is LGHNA, CDR2 YSLEER, per germline. The junction had 16 bases not matched to a gene; V was cut back by 2 bases and J by 2 bases. CDR3 size: 20 residues. The DNA of the CDR3 is TGCGCCAGCAGCCAAACGCCCCGGACAGGGGAATTTGTCCCCTACAATGAGCAGTTCTCC. Translating it yields CASSQTPRTGEFVPYNEQFS.

Notes on this clonotype: The junction shows a germline mismatch at one end, possibly a read error. The chain has TRBV28 and TRBJ2-2; D is perhaps TRBD2 (5 bases). Germline V CDR1 and CDR2: MDHEN, SYDVKM. The CDR3 is 15 residues long. The CDR3 region is CGSTSIEGRSGELFF. As DNA, the CDR3 is TGTGGCAGCACTTCAATCGAGGGCCGATCCGGGGAGCTGTTTTTT.

A word on this clonotype: The junction departs from the called germline gene at one end, perhaps through a read error. The chain employs TRBV12-3 or TRBV12-4 and TRBJ1-2, with 7 bases lining up with TRBD1. CDR3 length equals 14 residues. CDR3 sequence reads: CASGRQGVNYDYTF. CDR3 in DNA: TGTGCCAGCGGGCGACAGGGAGTAAACTATGACTACACCTTC.